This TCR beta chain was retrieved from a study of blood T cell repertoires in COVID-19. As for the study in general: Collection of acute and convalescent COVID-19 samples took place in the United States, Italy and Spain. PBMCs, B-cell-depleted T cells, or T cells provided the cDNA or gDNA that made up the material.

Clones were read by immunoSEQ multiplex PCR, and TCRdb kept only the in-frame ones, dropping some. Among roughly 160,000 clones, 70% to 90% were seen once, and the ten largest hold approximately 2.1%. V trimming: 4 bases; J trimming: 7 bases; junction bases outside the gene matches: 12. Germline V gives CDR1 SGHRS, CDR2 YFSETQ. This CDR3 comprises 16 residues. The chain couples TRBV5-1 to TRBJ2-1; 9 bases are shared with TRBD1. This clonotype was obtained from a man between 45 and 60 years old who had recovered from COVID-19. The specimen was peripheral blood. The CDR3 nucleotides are TGCGCCAGCAGCGGATCCCGGGACAGGGTTTTAAATGAGCAGTTCTTC. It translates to CASSGSRDRVLNEQFF.